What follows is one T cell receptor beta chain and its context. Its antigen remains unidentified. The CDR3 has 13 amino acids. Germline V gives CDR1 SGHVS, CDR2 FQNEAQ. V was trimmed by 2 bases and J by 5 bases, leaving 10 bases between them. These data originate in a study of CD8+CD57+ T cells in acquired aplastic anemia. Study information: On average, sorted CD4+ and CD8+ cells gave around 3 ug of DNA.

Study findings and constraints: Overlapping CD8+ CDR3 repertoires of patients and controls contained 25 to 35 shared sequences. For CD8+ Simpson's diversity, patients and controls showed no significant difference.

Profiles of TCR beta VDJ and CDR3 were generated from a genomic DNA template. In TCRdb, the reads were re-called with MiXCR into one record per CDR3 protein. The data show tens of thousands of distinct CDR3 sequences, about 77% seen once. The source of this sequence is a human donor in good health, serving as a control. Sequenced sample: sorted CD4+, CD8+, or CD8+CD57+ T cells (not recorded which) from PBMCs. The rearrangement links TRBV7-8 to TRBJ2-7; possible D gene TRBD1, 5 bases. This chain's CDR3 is CASSLTRGHEQYF. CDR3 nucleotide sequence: TGTGCCAGCAGCTTAACAAGGGGCCACGAGCAGTACTTC. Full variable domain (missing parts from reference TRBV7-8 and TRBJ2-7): GAGVSQSPRYKVAKRGQDVALRCDPISGHVSLFWYQQALGQGPEFLTYFQNEAQLDKSGLPSDRFFAERPEGSVSTLKIQRTQQEDSAVYLCASSLTRGHEQYFGPGTRLTVT.